The 32 T cell receptor beta chains listed next were all sequenced from one sample in a study of blood T cells in healthy people across ages. The use of a sample-barcoded 5' primer and a J-beta primer mix characterized a second PCR of 7 to 11 cycles. MiXCR was run by TCRdb on the 5' RACE reads, yielding one entry per CDR3 protein. The repertoire holds 750,000 to 950,000 distinct CDR3 sequences, with roughly 25% as singletons. In addition, the sample was reused for a study of T cells of mothers and their children.

The sample taken for sequencing was blood. The receptors stem from a boy under 18 in good health.

This clonotype has just a few counts. This chain joins TRBV27 and TRBJ1-4; D is perhaps TRBD1 (5 bases). From germline, CDR1 is MNHEY and CDR2 SMNVEV (reference sequence). There are 14 residues in the CDR3. Trimming pared 4 bases from V and 4 bases from J, leaving 10 bases between. CDR3 bases: TGTGCCAGCAGTTCCCGACAGTTTAATGAAAAACTGTTTTTT. It translates to CASSSRQFNEKLFF.

The chain joins TRBV5-1 to TRBJ1-2; possible D gene TRBD1, 6 bases. Germline lookup yields CDR1 SGHRS and CDR2 YFSETQ. V lost 4 bases and J 4 bases, leaving 11 bases between the germline ends. The CDR3 runs 13 residues. The CDR3 DNA is TGCGCCAGCAGCGGGGGGGCCGGCTATGGCTACACCTTC. This translates into CASSGGAGYGYTF.

This clonotype was seen more than once but under ten times. The chain uses TRBV29-1 and TRBJ2-2, with D possibly TRBD1 on 6 matching bases. Germline assignment: CDR1 SQVTM and CDR2 ANQGSEA. The CDR3 has 14 residues. V lost 4 bases, J lost 2 bases, and 11 bases lay in between. The DNA for the CDR3 is TGCAGCGTTGGGAACAGGGTCAACACCGGGGAGCTGTTTTTT. Protein product: CSVGNRVNTGELFF.

The chain is built from TRBV6-1 and TRBJ2-5, with a weak D call TRBD2 (7 bases). Germline V gene sequence: CDR1 MNHNS, CDR2 SASEGT. V lost 11 bases, J lost 2 bases, and 21 bases lay in between. The CDR3 is 15 amino acids. DNA of the CDR3: TGTGCCGGAAGGATGGGGGGGGGCCTTCAAGAGACCCAGTACTTC. It specifies CAGRMGGGLQETQYF.

The rearrangement links TRBV5-1 to TRBJ1-3; D is unresolved. The germline V and J ends were trimmed by 3 bases and 6 bases, with 13 bases remaining between them. CDR1 is SGHRS, CDR2 YFSETQ, per germline. CDR3 length: 14 residues. CDR3 sequence (DNA): TGCGCCAGCAGCTGGAGCCCGGAGGCAAACACCATATATTTT. Its protein is CASSWSPEANTIYF.

This clonotype was recorded at least ten times. The rearrangement joins TRBV20-1 to TRBJ2-5; 10 positions agree with TRBD2. With V trimmed by 5 bases and J by 5 bases, 11 bases remained unmatched. CDR3 length: 15 residues. Germline loops: CDR1 DFQATT, CDR2 SNEGSKA (reference sequence). In DNA, the CDR3 is TGCAGTGCTCCTCCCGAGAGCGGGGGGGCCGAGACCCAGTACTTC. Translation gives CSAPPESGGAETQYF.

This clonotype appeared a few times. The V gene is TRBV12-3 or TRBV12-4, the J gene TRBJ1-6; the match to TRBD1 covers 7 bases. The CDR3 is made up of 14 amino acids. V lost 5 bases to trimming and J lost 10 bases; unmatched junction nucleotides: 8. This chain's CDR3 is CASSQRQGESPLHF. CDR3 DNA sequence: TGTGCCAGCAGTCAAAGACAGGGAGAGTCACCCCTCCACTTT.

The CDR3 loop reads CASSPETGGEQYF. CDR3 DNA: TGTGCCAGCTCACCTGAGACAGGGGGTGAGCAGTACTTC. The chain carries TRBV18 and TRBJ2-7; 9 bases match TRBD1. V shed 3 bases, J shed 7 bases, and the junction held 4 bases outside the gene matches. CDR1 and CDR2 from the germline V gene are KGHSH and LQKENI. The CDR3 extends over 13 amino acids.

The V call is TRBV15, the J call TRBJ2-1; 10 bases fit TRBD1. This CDR3 has 15 amino acids. The trim removed 6 bases at V and 2 bases at J, leaving 4 bases unmatched. Germline CDR1 reads LNHNV; CDR2 reads YYDKDF (reference sequence). This chain's CDR3 is CATRNDRGPYNEQFF. In DNA, the CDR3 is TGTGCCACCAGAAATGACAGGGGGCCCTACAATGAGCAGTTCTTC.

This clonotype was counted many times. This sequence joins TRBV12-3 or TRBV12-4 and TRBJ2-7; possibly TRBD1 or TRBD2 for D (6 bases each). The CDR3 runs to 13 residues. Deletions cut 3 bases from V and 4 bases from J, with 10 bases between. CDR3 residues: CASSFQGRYEQYF. The CDR3 region has the DNA TGTGCCAGCAGTTTCCAGGGGAGGTACGAGCAGTACTTC.

The genes are TRBV7-9 and TRBJ1-5; TRBD1 aligns across 7 bases. The germline CDR1 and CDR2 sequences are SEHNR and FQNEAQ (reference sequence). CDR3 size: 15 residues. Germline trimming cut 5 bases from V and 5 bases from J; bases unmatched to any gene: 9. This chain's CDR3 is CASSVLSGTDQPQHF. The CDR3 coding sequence is TGTGCCAGCAGCGTCCTCTCCGGGACAGATCAGCCCCAGCATTTT.

The J gene is TRBJ1-4, the V gene TRBV15, with D possibly TRBD1 on 5 matching bases. Germline CDR1 and CDR2: LNHNV and YYDKDF (reference sequence). CDR3 size: 18 residues. V lost 1 base and J lost 0, with 15 bases in between. In nucleotides, the CDR3 is TGTGCCACCAGCAGAGGATTGGGGGAAGGAGCAACTAATGAAAAACTGTTTTTT. Translated, it gives CATSRGLGEGATNEKLFF.

V gene TRBV7-2 combines with J gene TRBJ1-2; D gene uncertain. Germline-derived CDR1 and CDR2 are SGHTA and FQGNSA. The CDR3 runs 16 residues. The V gene lost 1 base and the J gene lost 4 bases, with 16 bases spanning the gap. CDR3 amino acids: CASSLGLHRIFYGYTF. The CDR3 DNA is TGTGCCAGCAGCTTAGGACTACACCGAATATTCTATGGCTACACCTTC. The full variable domain, its missing parts supplied by reference TRBV7-2 and TRBJ1-2, is GAGVSQSPSNKVTEKGKDVELRCDPISGHTALYWYRQSLGQGLEFLIYFQGNSAPDKSGLPSDRFSAERTGGSVSTLTIQRTQQEDSAVYLCASSLGLHRIFYGYTFGSGTRLTVV.

The rearrangement uses TRBV3-1 and TRBJ1-1; D is undetermined. The germline gives CDR1 LGHDT, CDR2 YNNKEL (reference sequence). The length of the CDR3 is 12 residues. V lost 1 base, J lost 5 bases, and 5 bases lay in between. The CDR3 loop is CASSQGLTEAFF. The CDR3 region has the DNA TGTGCCAGCAGCCAAGGTCTTACTGAAGCTTTCTTT.

The chain employs TRBV29-1 and TRBJ1-2, with D possibly matching TRBD1 (6 bases). Germline loops: CDR1 SQVTM, CDR2 ANQGSEA. The CDR3 runs to 11 residues. V was cut by 3 bases and J by 10 bases, with 12 bases left in between. Here the CDR3 reads CSVEAGETYTF. CDR3 nucleotide sequence: TGCAGCGTTGAGGCAGGGGAGACCTACACCTTC.

The chain carries TRBV12-3 or TRBV12-4 and TRBJ2-7; 13 nucleotides align to TRBD2. J was trimmed by 4 bases and V by 6 bases; bases with no gene match: 12. The CDR3 is 17 residues long. DNA for the CDR3: TGTGCCAGCAGCACCATCGGACTAGCGGGGGCCGCATACGAGCAGTACTTC. Its translation is CASSTIGLAGAAYEQYF.

The rearrangement uses TRBV12-3 or TRBV12-4 and TRBJ2-5, with D uncertain. The CDR3 covers 13 residues. V lost 6 bases and J 5 bases, leaving 13 bases between the germline ends. CDR3 nucleotides: TGTGCCAGCAGACTCGACCCGAAGGAGACCCAGTACTTC. Its translation is CASRLDPKETQYF.

This clonotype was seen only a few times. V is TRBV4-1 and J is TRBJ2-5, with 12 bases aligning to TRBD2. Trimming at V came to 4 bases and at J to 4 bases, leaving 7 bases not matched to a gene. The CDR3 has 16 residues. Germline lookup yields CDR1 MGHRA and CDR2 YSYEKL. The CDR3 DNA sequence: TGCGCCAGCAGCCTTATACTAGCGGGGGGAGGAGAGACCCAGTACTTC. It translates to CASSLILAGGGETQYF.

This clonotype has only a few counts. This sequence joins TRBV20-1 and TRBJ1-1, with D possibly matching TRBD1 (5 bases). CDR3 length: 16 amino acids. Germline V lookup: CDR1 DFQATT, CDR2 SNEGSKA (reference sequence). Deletions cut 0 bases from V and 1 base from J, with 15 bases between. As DNA, the CDR3 is TGCAGTGCTAGAGATCCCGTCGCAGGGCCGAACACTGAAGCTTTCTTT. Its translation: CSARDPVAGPNTEAFF.

This clonotype was detected a few times. V is TRBV9 and J is TRBJ1-2; D is perhaps TRBD1 (6 bases). There are 14 residues in the CDR3. Germline CDR1 SGDLS, CDR2 YYNGEE. Between the trimmed V and J ends, which lost 0 bases and 6 bases, there was a span of 12 bases. CDR3 sequence reads: CASSVGRGRDGYTF. CDR3 coding DNA: TGTGCCAGCAGCGTAGGAAGGGGGAGAGATGGCTACACCTTC.

The sample holds a few counts of this clonotype. An end of the junction does not agree with germline; a read error may underlie this. The CDR3 here is CASGFNGAVNQETQYF. The CDR3 bases are TGCGCTAGTGGTTTTAACGGCGCGGTAAACCAAGAGACCCAGTACTTC. The chain employs TRBV12-5 and TRBJ2-5; D not certain. Germline V gene lookup returns CDR1 LGHNT and CDR2 FRNRAP. This CDR3 comprises 16 residues.

V and J are TRBV5-1 and TRBJ2-6, with D tentatively TRBD1 (6 bases). V dropped 5 bases and J dropped 2 bases, with 11 bases sitting between them. CDR3 length equals 15 residues. Germline CDR1 SGHRS, CDR2 YFSETQ. CDR3 sequence (DNA): TGCGCCAGCAGACGGGACAACACTGGGGCCAACGTCCTGACTTTC. It is translated as CASRRDNTGANVLTF.

In its sample, this clonotype was seen a few times. This rearrangement joins TRBV12-3 or TRBV12-4 to TRBJ1-5, with a weak D call TRBD1 (6 bases). V shed 4 bases and J shed 7 bases, with 14 bases lying between them. This CDR3 is 14 amino acids long. As DNA, the CDR3 is TGTGCCAGCAGTTCCCTACAGGGTTCCCAGCCCCAGCATTTT. Translation: CASSSLQGSQPQHF.

The rearrangement links TRBV5-1 to TRBJ1-2, with unresolved D. The CDR3 totals 14 residues. V was clipped by 4 bases and J by 5 bases, with 15 bases between them. CDR1 and CDR2 from the germline V gene are SGHRS and YFSETQ. The CDR3 DNA reads TGCGCCAGCAGCCCGCGGGAAGTTACATATGGCTACACCTTC. It is translated as CASSPREVTYGYTF.

In this sample, this clonotype turned up a few times. The chain joins TRBV18 to TRBJ1-1, with D unresolved. This CDR3 has 15 amino acids. V was shortened by 6 bases and J by 4 bases, with 18 bases between the two germline ends. Per germline, CDR1 KGHSH and CDR2 LQKENI. The CDR3 DNA reads as TGTGCCAGCTCCGCGCTTCTCAGTTCGGGCACTGAAGCTTTCTTT. It encodes CASSALLSSGTEAFF.

The rearrangement joins TRBV20-1 to TRBJ2-5, with 9 bases lining up with TRBD1. The tail of the sequence fits TRBJ2-7 better, so the J call may be wrong. Germline lookup yields CDR1 DFQATT and CDR2 SNEGSKA (reference sequence). CDR3 length: 13 amino acids. The DNA for the CDR3 is TGCAGTGCAAAGGGACAGGGCGTATACGAGCAGTACTTC. This gives the protein CSAKGQGVYEQYF.

The rearrangement joins TRBV9 to TRBJ2-7; 8 nucleotides align to TRBD2. The J call may be wrong; the DNA end is better matched by TRBJ2-1. The CDR3 consists of 15 residues. CDR1 is SGDLS, CDR2 YYNGEE, per germline. The CDR3 spells CASSVGSGGHNEQFF. The CDR3 coding sequence is TGTGCCAGCAGCGTAGGTTCGGGGGGGCACAATGAGCAGTTCTTC.

This clonotype showed up just a few times. This chain links TRBV20-1 with TRBJ1-4, with a possible D match to TRBD1 (5 bases). The CDR3 runs 13 residues. V lost 7 bases to trimming and J lost 5 bases, with 14 bases between them. CDR1 and CDR2 from the germline V gene are DFQATT and SNEGSKA (reference sequence). CDR3 coding DNA: TGCAGTGGGTCGGCAGGGAGGAATGAAAAACTGTTTTTT. Its protein is CSGSAGRNEKLFF.

This chain links TRBV19 with TRBJ2-7; possible D gene TRBD1, 6 bases. Germline V gene lookup returns CDR1 LNHDA and CDR2 SQIVND (reference sequence). V was clipped by 5 bases and J by 1 base, with 12 bases between them. The CDR3 runs to 14 residues. DNA for the CDR3: TGTGCCAGTAGTGCCGCTACAGGGTCCTACGAGCAGTACTTC. Translating gives CASSAATGSYEQYF.

The genes are TRBV6-5 and TRBJ2-4, with 9 bases aligning to TRBD2. The CDR3 has 14 amino acids. The germline V gene encodes CDR1 MNHEY and CDR2 SVGAGI. Trimming at V came to 6 bases and at J to 4 bases, leaving 4 bases not matched to a gene. The chain's CDR3 is CASRGAGGKNIQYF. The CDR3 nucleotides read TGTGCCAGCAGGGGAGCGGGGGGTAAAAACATTCAGTACTTC.

This clonotype has just a few counts. V and J are TRBV14 and TRBJ2-5; the match to TRBD1 covers 8 bases. The CDR3 has 17 residues. V was pared by 3 bases and J by 11 bases, with 20 bases of the junction left unmatched. Germline CDR1 reads SGHDN; CDR2 reads FVKESK. This CDR3 reads CASSHSGHLQGEDEQYF. The CDR3 DNA follows: TGTGCCAGCAGCCATTCAGGGCATTTACAGGGGGAGGATGAGCAGTACTTC.

The chain links TRBV5-1 to TRBJ2-5; D is perhaps TRBD2 (6 bases). V dropped 3 bases and J dropped 0 bases, with 9 bases sitting between them. Germline V gene sequence: CDR1 SGHRS, CDR2 YFSETQ. This CDR3 comprises 14 residues. The CDR3 loop reads CASSSAGYQETQYF. CDR3 DNA: TGCGCCAGCAGCTCTGCGGGGTACCAAGAGACCCAGTACTTC.